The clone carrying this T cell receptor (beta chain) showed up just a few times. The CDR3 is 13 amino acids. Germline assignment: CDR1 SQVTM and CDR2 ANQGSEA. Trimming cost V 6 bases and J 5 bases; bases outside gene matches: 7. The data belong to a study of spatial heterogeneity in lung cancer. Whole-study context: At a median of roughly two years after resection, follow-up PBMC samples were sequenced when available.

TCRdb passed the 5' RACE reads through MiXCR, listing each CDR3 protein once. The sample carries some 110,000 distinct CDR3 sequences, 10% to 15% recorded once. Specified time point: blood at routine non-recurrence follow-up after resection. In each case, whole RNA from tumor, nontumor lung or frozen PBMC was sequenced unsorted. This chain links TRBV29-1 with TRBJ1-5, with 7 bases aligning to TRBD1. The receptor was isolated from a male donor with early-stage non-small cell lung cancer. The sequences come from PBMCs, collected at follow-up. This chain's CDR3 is CSVAQGYDQPQHF. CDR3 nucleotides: TGCAGCGTGGCACAGGGGTACGATCAGCCCCAGCATTTT.